The entry below describes one T cell receptor beta chain. What antigen it recognizes has not been identified. Base qualities are not recorded, but no much larger clone differs from it by a single base. The data were obtained in a study of OX40 agonist ivuxolimab in advanced cancers. For context, the study as a whole: Ivuxolimab, which targeted the costimulatory receptor OX40 (CD134), was an agonistic, fully human IgG2 monoclonal antibody. In the dose-escalation cohort, over 65% of patients were male, and the mean age was roughly 60 years, with a range of roughly 20 to 85. Intravenous ivuxolimab was administered to patients every 2 weeks at six dose levels: 0.01, 0.1, 0.3, 1.5, 3 and 10 mg/kg. The point of sequencing TCRbeta in the periphery was to test whether ivuxolimab changed TCR sequence diversity and drove clonal T-cell expansion. Among the roughly 52 dose-escalation patients, around 20 had hepatocellular carcinoma, around 15 melanoma, 9 renal cell carcinoma and 9 head and neck cancer. The paper covers the monotherapy dose-escalation part of the phase I ivuxolimab trial, which included N of about 56 patients. Prior anti-PD-1, anti-PD-L1 or anti-CTLA-4 therapy was permitted, and checkpoint inhibitors had been received by about 36% of dose-escalation patients. Partial responses occurred in three dose-escalation patients: two with cutaneous melanoma and one with hepatocellular carcinoma. The full study reports these points: At doses of 0.1 to 3.0 mg/kg, clonal expansion of both CD4+ and CD8+ T cells in blood was seen between baseline and week 6. Antigen specificity was not determined for the clonally expanded peripheral T cells. Low levels of normalized T-cell clonal expansion were also seen in some patients who did not respond. In the 0.1-3.0 mg/kg groups, partial responders had among the lowest normalized peripheral clonal expansion, particularly in CD8+ T cells. After ivuxolimab, more expanded clones were found on average in CD8+ T cells than in CD4+ T cells.

Patients with autoimmune disease history or receiving systemic immunosuppression were excluded from the trial. Peripheral blood for TCR sequencing was collected from all dose cohorts at baseline, on cycle 4 day 1, and on cycle 7 day 1. The samples were drawn from a first-in-human, open-label, multicenter phase I dose-escalation trial of ivuxolimab. Adults with locally advanced or metastatic head and neck squamous cell, hepatocellular, melanoma or renal cell carcinoma were enrolled in the trial. Before TCR sequencing, CD4+ T cells and CD8+ T cells from peripheral blood were sorted into separate populations. The germline V gene supplies CDR1 MDHEN and CDR2 SYDVKM. From cysteine to phenylalanine, the CDR3 is 13 amino acids long. The DNA shown is the 39-base CDR3, in frame from base 1. Trimmed from V: 5 bases; trimmed from J: 2 bases; junction bases lacking a gene match: 0. Genomic DNA was extracted from sorted cells for sequencing of the TCRbeta CDR3 region. TCRbeta CDR3 regions were sequenced using the immunoSEQ Assay. This immuneACCESS table, as held by TCRdb, lists in-frame sequences with V and J called but not all clones. Of the missing ones, under half trace to an unresolved V gene in checked studies; the others have no known cause. This sample gives 15,000 to 20,000 clones in total; around 91% of them show up just once. The leading ten clones occupy 49% of the sample.

The sequences come from CD4+ or CD8+ T cells sorted from blood, collected in a trial of the OX40 agonist ivuxolimab. The sequence was collected from an adult with an advanced solid tumor such as melanoma, head and neck, liver or kidney cancer. The sequence is built from TRBV28 and TRBJ1-3; the central 7 bases match TRBD1. The sequenced DNA: TGTGCCAGCAGTGACAGGGCTGGAAACACCATATATTTT. Its coded protein is CASSDRAGNTIYF.